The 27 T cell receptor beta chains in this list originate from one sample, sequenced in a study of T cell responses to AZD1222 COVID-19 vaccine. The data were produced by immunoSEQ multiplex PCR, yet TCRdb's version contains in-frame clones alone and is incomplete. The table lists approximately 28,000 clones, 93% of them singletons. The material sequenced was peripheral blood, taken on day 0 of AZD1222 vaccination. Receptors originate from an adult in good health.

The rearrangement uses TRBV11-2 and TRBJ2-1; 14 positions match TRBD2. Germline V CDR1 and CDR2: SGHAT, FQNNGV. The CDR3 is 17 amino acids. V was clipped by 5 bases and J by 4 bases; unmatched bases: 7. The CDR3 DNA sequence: TGTGCCAGCAGCCCGGGACTAGCGGGAGTGAAGTACAATGAGCAGTTCTTC. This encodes CASSPGLAGVKYNEQFF.

The CDR3 nucleotides are TGTGCCAGCAGTTACGGGGGACAGGATGGCGAGCAGTACTTC. It yields the protein CASSYGGQDGEQYF. The chain recombines TRBV6-5 with TRBJ2-7; 8 bases align to TRBD1. The CDR3 is 14 amino acids. Germline-derived CDR1 and CDR2 are MNHEY and SVGAGI. Germline trimming cut 2 bases from V and 6 bases from J; bases unmatched to any gene: 6.

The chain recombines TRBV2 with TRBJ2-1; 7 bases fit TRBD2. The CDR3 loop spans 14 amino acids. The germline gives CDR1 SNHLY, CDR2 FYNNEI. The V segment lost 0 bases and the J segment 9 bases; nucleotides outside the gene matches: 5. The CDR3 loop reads CASSEATGGTEQFF. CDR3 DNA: TGTGCCAGCAGTGAAGCCACGGGGGGAACTGAGCAGTTCTTC. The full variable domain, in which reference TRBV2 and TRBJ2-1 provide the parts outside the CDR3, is EPEVTQTPSHQVTQMGQEVILRCVPISNHLYFYWYRQILGQKVEFLVSFYNNEISEKSEIFDDQFSVERPDGSNFTLKIRSTKLEDSAMYFCASSEATGGTEQFFGPGTRLTVL.

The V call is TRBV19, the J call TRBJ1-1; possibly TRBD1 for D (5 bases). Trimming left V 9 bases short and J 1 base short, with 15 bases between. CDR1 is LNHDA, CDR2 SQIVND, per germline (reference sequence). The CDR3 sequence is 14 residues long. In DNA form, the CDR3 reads TGTGCCAGCACGTCGACAGCCAGGAACACTGAAGCTTTCTTT. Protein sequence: CASTSTARNTEAFF.

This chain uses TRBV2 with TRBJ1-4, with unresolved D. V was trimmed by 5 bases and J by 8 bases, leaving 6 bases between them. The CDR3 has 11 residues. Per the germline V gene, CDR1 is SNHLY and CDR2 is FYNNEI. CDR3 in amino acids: CASSLWEKLFF. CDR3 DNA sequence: TGTGCCAGCAGTCTATGGGAAAAACTGTTTTTT.

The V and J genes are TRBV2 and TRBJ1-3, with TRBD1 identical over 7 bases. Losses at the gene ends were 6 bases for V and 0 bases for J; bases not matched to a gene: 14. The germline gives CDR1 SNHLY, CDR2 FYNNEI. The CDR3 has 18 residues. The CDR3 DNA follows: TGTGCCAGCAGCGCGGATTCGGACAGGATAACCTCTGGAAACACCATATATTTT. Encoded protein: CASSADSDRITSGNTIYF.

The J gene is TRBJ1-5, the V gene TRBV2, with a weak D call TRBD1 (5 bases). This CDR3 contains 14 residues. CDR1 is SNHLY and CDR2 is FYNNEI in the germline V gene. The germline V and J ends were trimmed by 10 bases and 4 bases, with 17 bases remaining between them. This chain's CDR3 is CATPNPGRNQPQHF. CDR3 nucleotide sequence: TGTGCCACCCCTAACCCAGGGAGGAATCAGCCCCAGCATTTT.

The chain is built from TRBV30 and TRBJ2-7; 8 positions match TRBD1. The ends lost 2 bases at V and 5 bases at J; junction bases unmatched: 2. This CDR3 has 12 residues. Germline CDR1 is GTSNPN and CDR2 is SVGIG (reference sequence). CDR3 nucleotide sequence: TGTGCCTGGAGTCCGACAGGGGACGAGCAGTACTTC. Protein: CAWSPTGDEQYF.

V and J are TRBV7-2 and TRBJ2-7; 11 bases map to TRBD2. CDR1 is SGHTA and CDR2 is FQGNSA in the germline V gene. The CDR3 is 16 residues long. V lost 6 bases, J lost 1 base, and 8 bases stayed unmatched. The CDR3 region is CASRRPGTSGSYEQYF. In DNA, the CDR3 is TGTGCCAGCAGACGACCCGGGACTAGCGGATCCTACGAGCAGTACTTC.

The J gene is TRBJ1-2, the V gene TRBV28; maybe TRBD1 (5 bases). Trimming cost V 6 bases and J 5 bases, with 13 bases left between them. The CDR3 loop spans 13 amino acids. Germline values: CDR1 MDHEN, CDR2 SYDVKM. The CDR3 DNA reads TGTGCCAGCAGCCCCGCCACAGGTTATGGCTACACCTTC. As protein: CASSPATGYGYTF.

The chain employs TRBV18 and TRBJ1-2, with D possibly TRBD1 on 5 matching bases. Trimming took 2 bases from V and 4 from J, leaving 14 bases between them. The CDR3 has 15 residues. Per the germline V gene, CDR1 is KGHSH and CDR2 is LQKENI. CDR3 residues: CASSPDRTPGYGYTF. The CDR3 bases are TGTGCCAGCTCACCAGACAGAACCCCTGGCTATGGCTACACCTTC.

The CDR3 DNA sequence: TGTGCCAGCAGCTTGGGGATATCTCCCTACAATGAGCAGTTCTTC. It is translated as CASSLGISPYNEQFF. The V and J genes are TRBV5-6 and TRBJ2-1; D gene ambiguous. The CDR3 has 15 residues. CDR1 and CDR2 (germline): SGHDT, YYEEEE. V was shortened by 0 bases and J by 2 bases, with 9 bases between the two germline ends.

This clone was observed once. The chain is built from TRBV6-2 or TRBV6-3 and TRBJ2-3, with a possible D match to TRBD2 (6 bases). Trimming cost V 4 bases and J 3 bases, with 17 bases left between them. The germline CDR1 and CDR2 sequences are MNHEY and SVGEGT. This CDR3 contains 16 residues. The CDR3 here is CASSSPRQRATDTQYF. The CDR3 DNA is TGTGCCAGCAGTTCCCCCCGGCAGCGGGCTACAGATACGCAGTATTTT.

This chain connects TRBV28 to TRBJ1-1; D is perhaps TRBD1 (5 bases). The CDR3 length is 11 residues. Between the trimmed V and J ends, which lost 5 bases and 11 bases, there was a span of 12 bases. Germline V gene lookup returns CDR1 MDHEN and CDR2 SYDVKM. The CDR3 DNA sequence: TGTGCCAGCAGTCGGGGGAGGGAGGCTTTCTTT. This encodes CASSRGREAFF.

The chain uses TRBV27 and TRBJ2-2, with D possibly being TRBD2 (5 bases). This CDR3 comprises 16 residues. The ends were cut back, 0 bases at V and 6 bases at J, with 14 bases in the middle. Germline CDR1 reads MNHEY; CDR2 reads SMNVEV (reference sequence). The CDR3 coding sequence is TGTGCCAGCAGTTTATCTTCCGGGGTGGGGTCCGGGGAGCTGTTTTTT. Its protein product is CASSLSSGVGSGELFF.

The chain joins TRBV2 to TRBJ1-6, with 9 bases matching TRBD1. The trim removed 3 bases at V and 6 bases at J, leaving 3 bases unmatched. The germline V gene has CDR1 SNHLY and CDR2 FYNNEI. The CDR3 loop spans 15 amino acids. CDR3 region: CASSEDRGRNSPLHF. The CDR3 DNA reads TGTGCCAGCAGTGAGGACAGGGGCCGTAATTCACCCCTCCACTTT.

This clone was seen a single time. The CDR3 DNA is TGTGCCACCAGTGATTTGAACCGGGAATTTACGCAGTATTTT. It specifies CATSDLNREFTQYF. The gene calls are TRBV24-1 and TRBJ2-3, with TRBD2 as a possible D gene (5 bases). The CDR3 has 14 residues. Between the trimmed V and J ends, which lost 0 bases and 8 bases, there was a span of 11 bases. In germline, CDR1 is KGHDR, CDR2 SFDVKD.

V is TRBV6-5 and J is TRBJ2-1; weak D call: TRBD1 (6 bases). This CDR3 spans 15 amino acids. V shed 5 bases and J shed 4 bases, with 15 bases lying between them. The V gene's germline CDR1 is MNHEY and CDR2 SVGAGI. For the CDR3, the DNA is TGTGCCAGCAGTCCTGGTAGGGGGAATTACAATGAGCAGTTCTTC. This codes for CASSPGRGNYNEQFF.

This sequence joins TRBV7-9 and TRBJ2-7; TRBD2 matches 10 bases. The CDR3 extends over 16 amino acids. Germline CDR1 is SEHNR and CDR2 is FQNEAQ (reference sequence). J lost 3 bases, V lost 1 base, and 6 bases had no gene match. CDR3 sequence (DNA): TGTGCCAGCAGCTTAGAACTAGCGGGACCCCACTACGAGCAGTACTTC. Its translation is CASSLELAGPHYEQYF.

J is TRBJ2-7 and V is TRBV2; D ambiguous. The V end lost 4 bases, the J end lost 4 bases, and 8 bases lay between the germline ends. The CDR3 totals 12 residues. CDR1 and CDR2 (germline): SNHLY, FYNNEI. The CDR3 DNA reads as TGTGCCAGCAGTGGTACGGGTTACGAGCAGTACTTC. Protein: CASSGTGYEQYF.

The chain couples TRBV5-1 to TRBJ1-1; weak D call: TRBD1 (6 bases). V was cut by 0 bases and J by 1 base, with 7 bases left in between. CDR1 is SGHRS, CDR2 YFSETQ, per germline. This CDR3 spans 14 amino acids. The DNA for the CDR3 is TGCGCCAGCAGCTTGGAGGGACAGAACACTGAAGCTTTCTTT. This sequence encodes CASSLEGQNTEAFF.

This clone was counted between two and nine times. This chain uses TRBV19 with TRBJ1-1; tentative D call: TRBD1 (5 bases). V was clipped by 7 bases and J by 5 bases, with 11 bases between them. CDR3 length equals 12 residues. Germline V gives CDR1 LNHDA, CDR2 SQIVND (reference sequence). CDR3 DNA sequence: TGTGCCAGTAATCAGGGTAGAACTGAAGCTTTCTTT. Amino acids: CASNQGRTEAFF.

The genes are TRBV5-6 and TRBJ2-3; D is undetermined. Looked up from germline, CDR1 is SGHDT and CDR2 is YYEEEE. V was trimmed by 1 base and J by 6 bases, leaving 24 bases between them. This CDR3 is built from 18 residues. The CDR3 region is CASSLPERRGYDEDTQYF. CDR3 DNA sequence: TGTGCCAGCAGCTTGCCCGAGAGGCGAGGTTACGATGAGGATACGCAGTATTTT.

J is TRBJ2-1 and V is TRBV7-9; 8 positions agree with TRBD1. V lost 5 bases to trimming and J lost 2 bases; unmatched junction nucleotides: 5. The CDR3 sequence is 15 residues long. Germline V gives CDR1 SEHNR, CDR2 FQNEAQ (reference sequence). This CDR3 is CASSRRDRPYNEQFF. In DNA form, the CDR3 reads TGTGCCAGCAGCCGCCGGGACAGGCCCTACAATGAGCAGTTCTTC.

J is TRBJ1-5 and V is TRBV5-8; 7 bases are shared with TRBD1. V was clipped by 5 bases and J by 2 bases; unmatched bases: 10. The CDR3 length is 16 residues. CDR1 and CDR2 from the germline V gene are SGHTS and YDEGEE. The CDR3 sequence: CASRDRSWRGNQPQHF. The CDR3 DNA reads TGTGCCAGCAGGGACAGGTCTTGGCGCGGCAATCAGCCCCAGCATTTT.

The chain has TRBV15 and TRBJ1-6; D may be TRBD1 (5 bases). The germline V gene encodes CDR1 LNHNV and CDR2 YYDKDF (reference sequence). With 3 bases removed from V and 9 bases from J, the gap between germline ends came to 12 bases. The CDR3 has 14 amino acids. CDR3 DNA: TGTGCCACCAGCAGGGCGAGGGGAAGTTCACCCCTCCACTTT. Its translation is CATSRARGSSPLHF.

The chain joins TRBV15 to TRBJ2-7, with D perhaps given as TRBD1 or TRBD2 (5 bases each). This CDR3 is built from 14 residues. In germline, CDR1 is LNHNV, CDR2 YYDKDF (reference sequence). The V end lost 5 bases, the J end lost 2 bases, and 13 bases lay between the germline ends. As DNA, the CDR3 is TGTGCCACCAGCTACGGGACGGAGCCCTACGAGCAGTACTTC. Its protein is CATSYGTEPYEQYF.